Presented here are 24 T cell receptor beta chains from one specimen sequenced in a study of CD8+CD57+ T cells in acquired aplastic anemia. The use of genomic DNA as template underpinned the TCR beta VDJ and CDR3 profiling. TCRdb independently ran MiXCR on the reads; one entry per CDR3 protein. The table has 200,000 to 250,000 distinct CDR3 sequences, roughly 35% seen once; the top ten hold approximately 1.2%. Sequencing used sorted CD4+, CD8+, or CD8+CD57+ T cells (not recorded which) from PBMCs. These receptors were collected from a human donor in good health, serving as a control.

This clonotype has ten or more counts. The chain employs TRBV24-1 and TRBJ1-1, with a tentative D call TRBD1 (5 bases). CDR3 length: 13 amino acids. The V gene lost 4 bases and the J gene lost 10 bases, with 15 bases spanning the gap. In germline, CDR1 is KGHDR, CDR2 SFDVKD. The CDR3: CATSERGSGGAFF. CDR3 coding DNA: TGTGCCACCAGTGAGAGAGGGAGTGGGGGAGCTTTCTTT.

There are many counts of this clonotype. The rearrangement links TRBV5-1 to TRBJ2-3; no definite D call. The CDR3 is made up of 14 amino acids. Trimming cost V 1 base and J 0 bases, with 6 bases left between them. Germline V gene sequence: CDR1 SGHRS, CDR2 YFSETQ. The chain's CDR3 is CASSLLASTDTQYF. The CDR3 bases are TGCGCCAGCAGCTTGTTAGCTAGCACAGATACGCAGTATTTT.

Of note for this clonotype: Lacking the conserved final phenylalanine or tryptophan, this CDR3 likely reflects a read error. The rearrangement uses TRBV5-1 and TRBJ2-1; 9 bases are shared with TRBD2. In germline, CDR1 is SGHRS, CDR2 YFSETQ. The V gene end was trimmed by 4 bases and the J gene end by 5 bases; junction bases not matched to a gene: 7. This CDR3 comprises 15 residues. The CDR3 DNA reads as TGCGCCAGCAGCCTACGACTAGCGGAAAACAATGAGCAGTTCCTC. Protein sequence: CASSLRLAENNEQFL.

This clonotype was seen repeatedly, ten times or more. The chain's CDR3 is CASSSYGYTF. In DNA, the CDR3 is TGTGCCAGCAGCAGCTATGGCTACACCTTC. The gene calls are TRBV12-3 or TRBV12-4 and TRBJ1-2; D is ambiguous. This CDR3 comprises 10 residues. The ends were cut back, 6 bases at V and 4 bases at J, with 3 bases in the middle.

This chain joins TRBV29-1 and TRBJ2-7; 12 positions match TRBD1. Germline trimming cut 7 bases from V and 4 bases from J; bases unmatched to any gene: 11. This CDR3 spans 15 amino acids. CDR1 is SQVTM, CDR2 ANQGSEA, per germline. The DNA for the CDR3 is TGCAGCGCATCGGGAGGGGACAGGGGGCTGTACGAGCAGTACTTC. Encoded protein: CSASGGDRGLYEQYF.

This clonotype was recorded many times. The V call is TRBV20-1, the J call TRBJ1-1, with 7 bases lining up with TRBD1. Germline-derived CDR1 and CDR2 are DFQATT and SNEGSKA (reference sequence). This CDR3 contains 16 residues. The trim removed 2 bases at V and 0 bases at J, leaving 9 bases unmatched. CDR3 residues: CSARTGTAALNTEAFF. In DNA, the CDR3 is TGCAGTGCTAGAACGGGGACAGCAGCCTTGAACACTGAAGCTTTCTTT.

With regard to this clonotype: One end of the junction does not line up with germline, which may come from a read error. The chain has TRBV15 and TRBJ2-7; TRBD1 aligns across 8 bases. Looked up from germline, CDR1 is LNHNV and CDR2 is YYDKDF (reference sequence). The CDR3 runs 14 residues. The CDR3 bases are TGTGCCTCCAGCAGGACAGGGTGGGGGTCCGAGCAGTACTTC. Its translation: CASSRTGWGSEQYF.

The chain links TRBV20-1 to TRBJ1-6; possible D gene TRBD1, 6 bases. Germline V CDR1 and CDR2: DFQATT, SNEGSKA (reference sequence). V lost 1 base, J lost 8 bases, and 15 bases lay in between. This CDR3 is built from 15 residues. This CDR3 is CSARARETGDSPLHF. The DNA for the CDR3 is TGCAGTGCTAGAGCGCGTGAGACAGGTGATTCACCCCTCCACTTT.

The chain is built from TRBV20-1 and TRBJ2-6, with 11 positions matching TRBD1. There are 18 residues in the CDR3. The germline V gene encodes CDR1 DFQATT and CDR2 SNEGSKA (reference sequence). V trimming: 0 bases; J trimming: 4 bases; junction bases outside the gene matches: 8. The CDR3 DNA sequence: TGCAGTGCTAGAGATTTAAGGACAGGGGGCTCGGGGGCCAACGTCCTGACTTTC. It encodes CSARDLRTGGSGANVLTF.

The table lists this clonotype with a few counts. This chain joins TRBV24-1 and TRBJ2-3; 11 nucleotides align to TRBD1. The CDR3 is 16 amino acids. The junction had 6 bases not matched to a gene; V was cut back by 4 bases and J by 4 bases. Germline V lookup: CDR1 KGHDR, CDR2 SFDVKD. The CDR3 coding sequence is TGTGCCACCAGTGACCGGACAGGGGGCGAAGCAGATACGCAGTATTTT. It translates to CATSDRTGGEADTQYF.

The rearrangement uses TRBV20-1 and TRBJ2-1; TRBD2 agrees at 11 bases. There are 14 residues in the CDR3. Germline trimming cut 4 bases from V and 6 bases from J; bases unmatched to any gene: 5. Germline assignment: CDR1 DFQATT and CDR2 SNEGSKA (reference sequence). Here the CDR3 reads CSATGTSGCNEQFF. In DNA, the CDR3 is TGCAGTGCTACCGGGACTAGCGGTTGCAATGAGCAGTTCTTC.

The gene calls are TRBV11-1 and TRBJ2-4, with D unresolved. V shed 5 bases and J shed 0 bases, with 11 bases lying between them. CDR3 length: 15 residues. Germline-derived CDR1 and CDR2 are SGHAT and FQDESV (reference sequence). This CDR3 is CASSAPKVAKNIQYF. The CDR3 bases are TGTGCCAGCAGCGCCCCCAAAGTAGCCAAAAACATTCAGTACTTC.

The chain has TRBV15 and TRBJ2-1, with D tentatively TRBD2 (7 bases). The germline V gene has CDR1 LNHNV and CDR2 YYDKDF (reference sequence). V gave up 10 bases and J gave up 14 bases, with 24 bases separating them. The CDR3 consists of 13 residues. In DNA form, the CDR3 reads TGTGCCAGCGGCGCGGGACCGGCGGGGGCGAAGTTCTTC. Its translation is CASGAGPAGAKFF.

This clonotype has a handful of counts. Possible read error: a much larger clone is one base away. This sequence joins TRBV16 and TRBJ2-7; the D gene is possibly TRBD2 (6 bases). The length of the CDR3 is 13 residues. The germline V gene has CDR1 KGHSY and CDR2 FQNENV. CDR3 nucleotides: TGTGCCAGCAGCCCAAAACTAGCCTACGAGCAGCACTTC. Translation gives CASSPKLAYEQHF.

The sample holds many counts of this clonotype. Relative to the germline gene, one junction end is altered; a read error may explain this. The genes are TRBV5-1 and TRBJ2-7; 11 bases are a match to TRBD1. The CDR3 has 14 residues. Per the germline V gene, CDR1 is SGHRS and CDR2 is YFSETQ. The CDR3 here is CASSLAGTGGEQYF. The CDR3 DNA is TGTGCCAGCAGCTTAGCCGGGACAGGGGGCGAGCAGTACTTC.

Regarding this clonotype: A read error may explain this, as a much larger clone is one base away. This sequence joins TRBV4-1 and TRBJ2-7, with TRBD1 matching 8 bases. CDR3 length: 14 amino acids. CDR1 and CDR2 from the germline V gene are MGHRA and YSYEKL. The DNA for the CDR3 is TGCGGCAGCAGCCAAGACAGGGGACCTTACGAGCAGTACTTC. It translates to CGSSQDRGPYEQYF.

The rearrangement links TRBV19 to TRBJ2-2; 8 bases line up with TRBD2. In germline, CDR1 is LNHDA, CDR2 SQIVND (reference sequence). Unmatched junction bases numbered 8, after V lost 10 bases and J lost 4 bases. The length of the CDR3 is 14 residues. The CDR3 sequence is CATIRSGATGELFF. For the CDR3, the DNA is TGTGCCACCATCCGTAGCGGGGCCACCGGGGAGCTGTTTTTT.

To note about this clonotype: The germline gene is not matched at one end of the junction; a read error may be the cause. CDR3 in amino acids: CASSLRQGGTGAFF. The CDR3 DNA sequence: TGTGCCAGCAGCTTAAGACAGGGGGGGACTGGAGCTTTCTTT. The chain links TRBV11-2 to TRBJ1-1; the match to TRBD1 covers 9 bases. Germline V gene data show CDR1 as SGHAT and CDR2 as FQNNGV. The CDR3 is 14 residues long. The full variable domain, rest sourced from reference TRBV11-2 and TRBJ1-1, is EAGVAQSPRYKIIEKRQSVAFWCNPISGHATLYWYQQILGQGPKLLIQFQNNGVVDDSQLPKDRFSAERLKGVDSTLKIQPAKLEDSAVYLCASSLRQGGTGAFFGQGTRLTVV.

This clonotype was counted between two and nine times. The V gene is TRBV4-1, the J gene TRBJ1-6; D is unresolved. Trimming cost V 3 bases and J 5 bases, with 2 bases left between them. CDR3 length: 12 amino acids. CDR1 is MGHRA and CDR2 is YSYEKL in the germline V gene. CDR3 in amino acids: CASSHNNSPLHF. CDR3 in DNA: TGCGCCAGCAGCCACAATAATTCACCCCTCCACTTT.

The chain joins TRBV2 to TRBJ1-2; 8 positions match TRBD1. With 3 bases clipped from V and 4 bases from J, the junction kept 7 bases outside the gene matches. This CDR3 contains 15 residues. The germline V gene encodes CDR1 SNHLY and CDR2 FYNNEI. In nucleotides, the CDR3 is TGTGCCAGCAGTGATCACGACAGGGGTAGCTATGGCTACACCTTC. Residues: CASSDHDRGSYGYTF.

The chain couples TRBV29-1 to TRBJ2-7; D is perhaps TRBD1 or TRBD2 (6 bases each). The ends were cut back, 5 bases at V and 3 bases at J, with 14 bases in the middle. The CDR3 covers 13 residues. The germline gives CDR1 SQVTM, CDR2 ANQGSEA. As DNA, the CDR3 is TGCAGCGTTCTGGTAGCGGACAGCTACGAGCAGTACTTC. Its translation is CSVLVADSYEQYF.

Concerning this clonotype itself: It is likely a read error, because the conserved phenylalanine at the end of the CDR3 is missing. J is TRBJ1-5 and V is TRBV6-1, with no clear D. Germline values: CDR1 MNHNS, CDR2 SASEGT. There are 13 residues in the CDR3. V gave up 5 bases and J gave up 7 bases, with 12 bases separating them. For the CDR3, the DNA is TGTGCCAGCAGTCGAAAACCGGCGCAGCCCCAGCATCTT. Amino acid sequence: CASSRKPAQPQHL.

The chain uses TRBV2 and TRBJ1-5; D call uncertain. Between the trimmed V and J ends, which lost 5 bases and 2 bases, there was a span of 13 bases. The CDR3 sequence is 15 residues long. Germline CDR1 is SNHLY and CDR2 is FYNNEI. The CDR3: CASSSFTGGNQPQHF. CDR3 in DNA: TGTGCCAGCAGTTCGTTCACTGGGGGCAATCAGCCCCAGCATTTT.

This clonotype was seen many times. J is TRBJ1-5 and V is TRBV19; D is unclear. V shed 2 bases and J shed 0 bases, with 17 bases lying between them. This CDR3 comprises 18 residues. Germline CDR1 is LNHDA and CDR2 is SQIVND (reference sequence). CDR3 sequence reads: CASSISAGSSYSNQPQHF. CDR3 sequence (DNA): TGTGCCAGTAGTATAAGCGCCGGGTCGAGCTATAGCAATCAGCCCCAGCATTTT.